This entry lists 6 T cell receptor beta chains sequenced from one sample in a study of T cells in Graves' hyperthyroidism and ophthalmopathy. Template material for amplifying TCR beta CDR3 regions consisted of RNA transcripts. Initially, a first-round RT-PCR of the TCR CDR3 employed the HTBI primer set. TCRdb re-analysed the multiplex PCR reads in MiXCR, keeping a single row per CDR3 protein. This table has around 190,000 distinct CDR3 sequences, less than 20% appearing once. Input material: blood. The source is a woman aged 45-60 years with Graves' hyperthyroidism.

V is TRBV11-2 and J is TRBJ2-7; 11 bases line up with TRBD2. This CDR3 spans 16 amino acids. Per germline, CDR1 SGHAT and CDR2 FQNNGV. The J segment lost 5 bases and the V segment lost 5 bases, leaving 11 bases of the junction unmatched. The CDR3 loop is CASSPQTSGTGHEQYF. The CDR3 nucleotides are TGTGCCAGCAGCCCCCAGACTAGCGGGACTGGGCACGAGCAGTACTTC.

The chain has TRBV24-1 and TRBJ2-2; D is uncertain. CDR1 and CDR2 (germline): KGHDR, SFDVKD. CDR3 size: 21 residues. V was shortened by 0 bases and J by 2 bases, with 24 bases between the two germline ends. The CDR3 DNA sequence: TGTGCCACCAGTGATTTGCAAATGACGGTCACAGACAAAGTAAACACCGGGGAGCTGTTTTTT. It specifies CATSDLQMTVTDKVNTGELFF.

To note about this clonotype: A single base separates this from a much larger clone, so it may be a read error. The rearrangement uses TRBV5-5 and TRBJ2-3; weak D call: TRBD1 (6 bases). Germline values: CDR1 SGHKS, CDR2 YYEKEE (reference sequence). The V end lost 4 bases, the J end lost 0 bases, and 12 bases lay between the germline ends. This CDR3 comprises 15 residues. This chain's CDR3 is CASSDQGSSTDTQYF. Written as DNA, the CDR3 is TGTGCCAGCAGCGACCAGGGGTCAAGCACAGATACGCAGTATTTT.

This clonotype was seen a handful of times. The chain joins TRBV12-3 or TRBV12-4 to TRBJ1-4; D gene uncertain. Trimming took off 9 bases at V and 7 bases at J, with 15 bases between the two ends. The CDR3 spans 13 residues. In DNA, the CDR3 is TGTGCCAGTCGTTTGCCCCGAAGTGAAAAACTGTTTTTT. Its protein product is CASRLPRSEKLFF.

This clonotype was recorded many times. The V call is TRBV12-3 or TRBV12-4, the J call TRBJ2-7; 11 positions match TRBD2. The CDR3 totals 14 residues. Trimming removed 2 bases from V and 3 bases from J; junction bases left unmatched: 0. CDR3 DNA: TGTGCCAGCAGTTTAACTAGCGGGAGCTACGAGCAGTACTTC. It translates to CASSLTSGSYEQYF.

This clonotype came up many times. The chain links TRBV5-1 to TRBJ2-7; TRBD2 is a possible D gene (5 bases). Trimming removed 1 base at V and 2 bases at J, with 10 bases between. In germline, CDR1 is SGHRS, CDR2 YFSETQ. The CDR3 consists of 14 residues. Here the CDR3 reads CASSLFSEAYEQYF. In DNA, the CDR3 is TGCGCCAGCAGCTTGTTTAGCGAAGCCTACGAGCAGTACTTC.